One sample yielded the 30 T cell receptor beta chains listed below, sequenced in a study of cytomegalovirus exposure and HLA in healthy donors. The PCR employed 60 Vbeta primers together with 13 Jbeta primers. Data came from immunoSEQ multiplex PCR; TCRdb stores just in-frame clones and leaves some out. Of under 150,000 clones in the sample, 60% to 80% were seen once. Sequencing was carried out using PBMCs. These receptors originate from a woman in her fifties or sixties in good health and CMV-seropositive.

The chain links TRBV19 to TRBJ1-3; D remains ambiguous. The germline V gene encodes CDR1 LNHDA and CDR2 SQIVND (reference sequence). The V gene lost 7 bases and the J gene lost 2 bases, with 6 bases spanning the gap. The CDR3 length is 12 residues. CDR3 coding DNA: TGTGCCAGTAAGGAGACTGGAAACACCATATATTTT. It encodes CASKETGNTIYF.

The chain recombines TRBV5-1 with TRBJ2-3; 12 bases line up with TRBD2. This CDR3 region has 13 residues. CDR1 is SGHRS and CDR2 is YFSETQ in the germline V gene. V gave up 4 bases and J gave up 6 bases; unmatched junction bases: 0. For the CDR3, the DNA is TGCGCCAGCAGCCTAGCGGGGGGGGATACGCAGTATTTT. Protein sequence: CASSLAGGDTQYF.

The V and J genes are TRBV4-2 and TRBJ1-3; D not certain. CDR1 LGHNA and CDR2 YNFKEQ come from the germline V gene. The germline V and J ends were trimmed by 5 bases and 2 bases, with 13 bases remaining between them. There are 15 residues in the CDR3. CDR3 sequence (DNA): TGTGCCAGCAGCGAAGCGGGAGGAACTGGAAACACCATATATTTT. This sequence encodes CASSEAGGTGNTIYF.

The chain recombines TRBV11-3 with TRBJ2-7; D is unresolved. Per the germline V gene, CDR1 is SGHNT and CDR2 is YENEEA. Trimming removed 2 bases from V and 3 bases from J, with 11 bases in between. This CDR3 spans 14 amino acids. The DNA for the CDR3 is TGTGCCAGCAGCTTATTTGACCGAGGCTACGAGCAGTACTTC. It specifies CASSLFDRGYEQYF.

The CDR3 DNA reads TGCGCCAGCACTACGGACAGGACGCCACCAGACTACGAGCAGTACTTC. This gives the protein CASTTDRTPPDYEQYF. The chain employs TRBV10-1 and TRBJ2-7; 7 nucleotides align to TRBD1. The CDR3 spans 16 residues. Germline lookup yields CDR1 WNHNN and CDR2 SYGVQD (reference sequence). V shed 7 bases and J 3 bases; nucleotides not matched to a gene: 15.

J is TRBJ1-2 and V is TRBV6-5; TRBD1 agrees at 8 bases. Trimming cost V 7 bases and J 8 bases; bases outside gene matches: 6. Germline loops: CDR1 MNHEY, CDR2 SVGAGI. The CDR3 consists of 12 residues. The CDR3 here is CASTEDRAGYTF. The DNA for the CDR3 is TGTGCCAGCACCGAGGACAGGGCCGGCTACACCTTC.

The chain has TRBV15 and TRBJ1-3, with 7 bases that match TRBD1. The CDR3 sequence is 16 residues long. J was trimmed by 6 bases and V by 0 bases; bases with no gene match: 8. Germline lookup yields CDR1 LNHNV and CDR2 YYDKDF (reference sequence). The CDR3 coding sequence is TGTGCCACCAGCAGAGATCAAGGCAGGGGGGAAAACACCATATATTTT. Protein sequence: CATSRDQGRGENTIYF.

The chain has TRBV19 and TRBJ1-2, with D perhaps TRBD1 (6 bases). V lost 7 bases to trimming and J lost 3 bases, with 12 bases between them. Germline CDR1 and CDR2: LNHDA and SQIVND (reference sequence). The CDR3 runs to 13 residues. As DNA, the CDR3 is TGTGCCAGTACCCCAGGACAGTACTATGGCTACACCTTC. Protein: CASTPGQYYGYTF.

The J gene is TRBJ1-3, the V gene TRBV6-1; 8 bases line up with TRBD1. This CDR3 spans 15 amino acids. In germline, CDR1 is MNHNS, CDR2 SASEGT. The V and J ends lost 2 bases and 2 bases, in that order; junction bases with no gene match: 2. The chain's CDR3 is CASSELTGAGNTIYF. CDR3 DNA sequence: TGTGCCAGCAGTGAATTGACAGGGGCTGGAAACACCATATATTTT.

The rearrangement joins TRBV7-9 to TRBJ1-1, with D perhaps TRBD1 (6 bases). The CDR3 contains 17 residues. The germline V and J ends were trimmed by 2 bases and 2 bases, with 18 bases remaining between them. Germline CDR1 and CDR2: SEHNR and FQNEAQ (reference sequence). CDR3 nucleotide sequence: TGTGCCAGCAGCTTAAGGACAGCGGGGAGGGAAAACACTGAAGCTTTCTTT. Amino acids: CASSLRTAGRENTEAFF. Full variable domain (missing parts from reference TRBV7-9 and TRBJ1-1): DTGVSQNPRHKITKRGQNVTFRCDPISEHNRLYWYRQTLGQGPEFLTYFQNEAQLEKSRLLSDRFSAERPKGSFSTLEIQRTEQGDSAMYLCASSLRTAGRENTEAFFGQGTRLTVV.

The chain is built from TRBV9 and TRBJ2-7, with D tentatively TRBD1 (7 bases). Trimming took 0 bases from V and 4 from J, leaving 14 bases between them. Looked up from germline, CDR1 is SGDLS and CDR2 is YYNGEE. CDR3 size: 15 residues. The CDR3 DNA reads as TGTGCCAGCAGCGTAGGCGGAGGGGGCCGATACGAGCAGTACTTC. Translation: CASSVGGGGRYEQYF.

The genes are TRBV9 and TRBJ1-2; D is ambiguous. Germline CDR1 SGDLS, CDR2 YYNGEE. Trimming pared 3 bases from V and 4 bases from J, leaving 10 bases between. This CDR3 is 13 amino acids long. The CDR3 protein is CASSASSLYGYTF. The CDR3 DNA is TGTGCCAGCAGCGCCTCGAGCCTCTATGGCTACACCTTC.

The V call is TRBV6-1, the J call TRBJ2-7, with 7 bases aligning to TRBD1. The junction had 8 bases not matched to a gene; V was cut back by 5 bases and J by 4 bases. Germline loops: CDR1 MNHNS, CDR2 SASEGT. This CDR3 spans 14 amino acids. In DNA, the CDR3 is TGTGCCAGCAGTCTTCCGACAGGGACATACGAGCAGTACTTC. As protein: CASSLPTGTYEQYF.

This clone was observed a handful of times. The rearrangement uses TRBV27 and TRBJ1-1, with D perhaps matching TRBD1 (6 bases). The CDR3 totals 13 residues. Looked up from germline, CDR1 is MNHEY and CDR2 is SMNVEV (reference sequence). V was trimmed by 2 bases and J by 3 bases, leaving 7 bases between them. The CDR3 is CASSLGQHTEAFF. CDR3 nucleotides: TGTGCCAGCAGTTTAGGACAGCACACTGAAGCTTTCTTT.

This clone was seen only a few times. This chain links TRBV29-1 with TRBJ2-4, with D unclear. Germline V gene lookup returns CDR1 SQVTM and CDR2 ANQGSEA. Trimming left V 7 bases short and J 0 bases short, with 22 bases between. The length of the CDR3 is 17 residues. The CDR3 loop is CSALLKTLFLAKNIQYF. CDR3 sequence (DNA): TGCAGCGCTCTACTAAAAACCTTATTCTTAGCCAAAAACATTCAGTACTTC.

This chain joins TRBV7-2 and TRBJ1-3; TRBD1 might be the D (6 bases). Trimming took off 1 base at V and 1 base at J, with 14 bases between the two ends. CDR3 size: 17 residues. Per germline, CDR1 SGHTA and CDR2 FQGNSA. The CDR3 is CASSLVETGGSGNTIYF. In nucleotides, the CDR3 is TGTGCCAGCAGCTTAGTGGAGACAGGCGGATCTGGAAACACCATATATTTT. Full variable domain (missing parts from reference TRBV7-2 and TRBJ1-3): GAGVSQSPSNKVTEKGKDVELRCDPISGHTALYWYRQSLGQGLEFLIYFQGNSAPDKSGLPSDRFSAERTGGSVSTLTIQRTQQEDSAVYLCASSLVETGGSGNTIYFGEGSWLTVV.

Only one count was recorded for this clone. Germline is not matched at one junction end, which may reflect a read error. V and J are TRBV7-9 and TRBJ2-1; D may be TRBD2 (5 bases). The CDR3 is 14 residues long. Germline CDR1 and CDR2: SEHNR and FQNEAQ (reference sequence). The CDR3 spells CASSLGSGYNEQFF. CDR3 coding DNA: TGTGCCAGCAGTTTAGGGAGCGGCTACAATGAGCAGTTCTTC.

This clone was detected only a few times. V usage is TRBV15 and J usage is TRBJ1-3; D is uncertain. V lost 0 bases and J lost 0, with 9 bases in between. The CDR3 extends over 16 amino acids. CDR1 and CDR2 from the germline V gene are LNHNV and YYDKDF (reference sequence). CDR3: CATSRDGRLSGNTIYF. The CDR3 DNA follows: TGTGCCACCAGCAGAGACGGGAGACTCTCTGGAAACACCATATATTTT.

The V call is TRBV7-9, the J call TRBJ1-6; D call uncertain. Trimming stripped 5 bases from V and 9 bases from J, with 8 bases between. Germline CDR1 reads SEHNR; CDR2 reads FQNEAQ (reference sequence). The CDR3 has 12 amino acids. The chain's CDR3 is CASSTAGSPLHF. CDR3 in DNA: TGTGCCAGCAGCACAGCAGGTTCACCCCTCCACTTT.

This chain connects TRBV29-1 to TRBJ1-4, with D tentatively TRBD1 (6 bases). Germline V gene lookup returns CDR1 SQVTM and CDR2 ANQGSEA. V lost 2 bases, J lost 8 bases, and 12 bases lay in between. The CDR3 has 13 amino acids. This CDR3 reads CSVETRGEEKLFF. For the CDR3, the DNA is TGCAGCGTTGAAACCAGGGGAGAAGAAAAACTGTTTTTT.

The chain joins TRBV19 to TRBJ2-7; TRBD1 is a possible D gene (6 bases). The germline gives CDR1 LNHDA, CDR2 SQIVND (reference sequence). Deletions cut 3 bases from V and 4 bases from J, with 13 bases between. There are 14 residues in the CDR3. As DNA, the CDR3 is TGTGCCAGTAGTATCCAACAGGGAAGTTACGAGCAGTACTTC. The encoded protein is CASSIQQGSYEQYF.

The CDR3 sequence: CASRAGTAKMNTEAFF. CDR3 nucleotide sequence: TGTGCCAGCAGGGCCGGGACAGCCAAGATGAACACTGAAGCTTTCTTT. This chain links TRBV2 with TRBJ1-1, with 7 nucleotides matching TRBD1. The CDR3 runs to 16 residues. Trimming cost V 6 bases and J 0 bases; bases outside gene matches: 10. Germline assignment: CDR1 SNHLY and CDR2 FYNNEI.

The V call is TRBV7-8, the J call TRBJ1-4; 12 bases match TRBD1. The germline V gene encodes CDR1 SGHVS and CDR2 FQNEAQ. This CDR3 is 15 amino acids long. V lost 5 bases, J lost 8 bases, and 6 bases stayed unmatched. CDR3 residues: CASSRDRGLEEKLFF. As DNA, the CDR3 is TGTGCCAGCAGCCGGGACAGGGGGCTAGAAGAAAAACTGTTTTTT.

This clone was observed a single time. The rearrangement uses TRBV9 and TRBJ2-7; TRBD1 is a possible D gene (6 bases). The length of the CDR3 is 14 residues. Trimming removed 0 bases at V and 0 bases at J, with 7 bases between. The V gene's germline CDR1 is SGDLS and CDR2 YYNGEE. The CDR3 loop is CASSVEQGSYEQYF. Written as DNA, the CDR3 is TGTGCCAGCAGCGTAGAACAGGGCTCCTACGAGCAGTACTTC.

This chain uses TRBV29-1 with TRBJ2-3; 10 nucleotides agree with TRBD1. The V gene's germline CDR1 is SQVTM and CDR2 ANQGSEA. V shed 5 bases, J shed 4 bases, and the junction held 12 bases outside the gene matches. This CDR3 region has 16 residues. As DNA, the CDR3 is TGCAGCGTTCAAAGGGGCGGGACAGGGGACCCAGATACGCAGTATTTT. This codes for CSVQRGGTGDPDTQYF.

J is TRBJ2-5 and V is TRBV11-2; perhaps TRBD2 as D (7 bases). CDR1 and CDR2 (germline): SGHAT, FQNNGV. V lost 4 bases and J 9 bases, leaving 18 bases between the germline ends. The CDR3 has 14 amino acids. The CDR3 is CASSSSGGQGAQYF. CDR3 nucleotides: TGTGCCAGCAGCTCCTCGGGGGGCCAAGGGGCCCAGTACTTC.

This clone was counted a few times. The V call is TRBV7-2, the J call TRBJ2-7, with a weak D call TRBD1 (6 bases). This CDR3 has 13 amino acids. Germline V CDR1 and CDR2: SGHTA, FQGNSA. Trimming stripped 5 bases from V and 2 bases from J, with 10 bases between. The DNA for the CDR3 is TGTGCCAGCAGCCCTAGGGGGACCTACGAGCAGTACTTC. Its protein product is CASSPRGTYEQYF. Based on the CDR3 plus reference TRBV7-2 and TRBJ2-7, the full variable domain is GAGVSQSPSNKVTEKGKDVELRCDPISGHTALYWYRQSLGQGLEFLIYFQGNSAPDKSGLPSDRFSAERTGGSVSTLTIQRTQQEDSAVYLCASSPRGTYEQYFGPGTRLTVT.

V is TRBV19 and J is TRBJ1-1; perhaps TRBD1 as D (6 bases). Germline V gene data show CDR1 as LNHDA and CDR2 as SQIVND (reference sequence). The CDR3 consists of 16 residues. Trimming pared 5 bases from V and 1 base from J, leaving 17 bases between. This CDR3 is CASSVTQGLGNTEAFF. CDR3 bases: TGTGCCAGTAGTGTCACCCAGGGGCTCGGGAACACTGAAGCTTTCTTT.

This clone was counted a single time. The J gene is TRBJ1-5, the V gene TRBV10-3, with D unresolved. The CDR3 is 12 residues long. CDR1 ENHRY and CDR2 SYGVKD come from the germline V gene. V was cut by 0 bases and J by 6 bases, with 3 bases left in between. The CDR3 coding sequence is TGTGCCATCAGTGAGTCCGGTCAGCCCCAGCATTTT. As protein: CAISESGQPQHF.

The rearrangement joins TRBV10-1 to TRBJ2-5; D gene unclear. The CDR3 spans 15 residues. Trimming shortened V by 2 bases and J by 1 base, and 11 bases separated the two germline ends. Germline V lookup: CDR1 WNHNN, CDR2 SYGVQD (reference sequence). The CDR3 region is CASSESLLAQETQYF. CDR3 bases: TGCGCCAGCAGTGAGAGCTTACTTGCCCAAGAGACCCAGTACTTC.